Each of the 17 T cell receptor beta chains below was sequenced from the same sample in a study of cytomegalovirus exposure and HLA in healthy donors (dated by TCRdb to the late 2010s). Library prep was done by the immunoSEQ multiplex PCR assay. For the multiplex PCR, a mixture combining 60 forward primers for TCR Vbeta segments and 13 reverse primers for TCR Jbeta segments was used. TCRdb carries this immuneACCESS record with in-frame sequences only. Its versions omit some clonotypes, under half of them owing to an unresolved V gene in the studies checked, with the rest unexplained. The table for this sample lists roughly 120,000 clones; roughly 79% of them were counted only once. The ten largest make up around 1.7% of the sample. Input material: PBMCs. Receptors were obtained from a woman aged 18 to 35 in good health and CMV-seronegative.

The rearrangement links TRBV27 to TRBJ2-2; D is uncertain. CDR3 length: 16 residues. Between the trimmed V and J ends, which lost 6 bases and 0 bases, there was a span of 14 bases. Germline V gene sequence: CDR1 MNHEY, CDR2 SMNVEV (reference sequence). CDR3 sequence reads: CASSLTSNSNTGELFF. The CDR3 nucleotides read TGTGCCAGCAGCTTAACTTCAAACTCGAACACCGGGGAGCTGTTTTTT.

In this sample, this clone turned up a few times. This chain links TRBV11-2 with TRBJ2-3; 10 positions agree with TRBD2. The CDR3 loop spans 19 amino acids. Germline V gives CDR1 SGHAT, CDR2 FQNNGV. The V and J ends lost 0 bases and 0 bases, in that order; junction bases with no gene match: 9. For the CDR3, the DNA is TGTGCCAGCAGCTTAGATGTGCTAGCGGGGGCAAAAAGCACAGATACGCAGTATTTT. As protein: CASSLDVLAGAKSTDTQYF. The full variable domain, with the rest looked up from reference TRBV11-2 and TRBJ2-3, is EAGVAQSPRYKIIEKRQSVAFWCNPISGHATLYWYQQILGQGPKLLIQFQNNGVVDDSQLPKDRFSAERLKGVDSTLKIQPAKLEDSAVYLCASSLDVLAGAKSTDTQYFGPGTRLTVL.

V usage is TRBV28 and J usage is TRBJ2-1; the match to TRBD1 covers 7 bases. Germline values: CDR1 MDHEN, CDR2 SYDVKM. The trim removed 6 bases at V and 3 bases at J, leaving 5 bases unmatched. CDR3 size: 14 residues. The CDR3 DNA reads as TGTGCCAGCAGGACCGGGACAGACTACAATGAGCAGTTCTTC. As protein: CASRTGTDYNEQFF. Looking up the rest from reference TRBV28 and TRBJ2-1 gives the full variable domain: DVKVTQSSRYLVKRTGEKVFLECVQDMDHENMFWYRQDPGLGLRLIYFSYDVKMKEKGDIPEGYSVSREKKERFSLILESASTNQTSMYLCASRTGTDYNEQFFGPGTRLTVL.

The chain combines TRBV19 with TRBJ1-2, with 8 bases that match TRBD1. The V gene's germline CDR1 is LNHDA and CDR2 SQIVND (reference sequence). Trimming removed 3 bases from V and 3 bases from J; junction bases left unmatched: 3. This CDR3 has 14 residues. The CDR3 loop is CASSIQTGDYGYTF. The CDR3 bases are TGTGCCAGTAGTATCCAGACAGGGGACTATGGCTACACCTTC.

The chain couples TRBV5-1 to TRBJ2-3; TRBD1 matches 10 bases. Germline lookup yields CDR1 SGHRS and CDR2 YFSETQ. The V segment lost 1 base and the J segment 6 bases; nucleotides outside the gene matches: 11. The CDR3 loop spans 17 amino acids. CDR3 coding DNA: TGCGCCAGCAGCTTGAAAGTCGGGACAGGGGTGGATGATACGCAGTATTTT. Translation gives CASSLKVGTGVDDTQYF.

This chain connects TRBV30 to TRBJ2-1, with D possibly TRBD1 on 6 matching bases. The CDR3 totals 13 residues. V gave up 3 bases and J gave up 6 bases, with 12 bases separating them. Germline V gene lookup returns CDR1 GTSNPN and CDR2 SVGIG (reference sequence). CDR3 sequence (DNA): TGTGCCTGGAGGGTCAGGGGTCGCAATGAGCAGTTCTTC. Its protein product is CAWRVRGRNEQFF. Using reference TRBV30 and TRBJ2-1 for the parts outside the CDR3, the full variable domain is SQTIHQWPATLVQPVGSPLSLECTVEGTSNPNLYWYRQAAGRGLQLLFYSVGIGQISSEVPQNLSASRPQDRQFILSSKKLLLSDSGFYLCAWRVRGRNEQFFGPGTRLTVL.

The gene calls are TRBV4-1 and TRBJ1-2; 9 bases match TRBD1. CDR3 size: 15 residues. The V and J ends lost 4 bases and 4 bases, in that order; junction bases with no gene match: 7. Germline lookup yields CDR1 MGHRA and CDR2 YSYEKL. The CDR3 region is CASSPFGQGSYGYTF. In nucleotides, the CDR3 is TGCGCCAGCAGCCCATTTGGACAGGGGAGCTATGGCTACACCTTC.

The V call is TRBV28, the J call TRBJ1-1; D uncertain. The V end was cut by 6 bases, the J end by 2 bases, with 19 bases between. The CDR3 loop spans 16 amino acids. Germline loops: CDR1 MDHEN, CDR2 SYDVKM. CDR3 DNA: TGTGCCAGCAGGCCCCCGGGAGCCGACTTCAACACTGAAGCTTTCTTT. Encoded protein: CASRPPGADFNTEAFF. The full variable domain, completed using reference TRBV28 and TRBJ1-1, is DVKVTQSSRYLVKRTGEKVFLECVQDMDHENMFWYRQDPGLGLRLIYFSYDVKMKEKGDIPEGYSVSREKKERFSLILESASTNQTSMYLCASRPPGADFNTEAFFGQGTRLTVV.

The genes are TRBV29-1 and TRBJ1-2, with 8 bases lining up with TRBD1. The CDR3 is 13 residues long. The germline CDR1 and CDR2 sequences are SQVTM and ANQGSEA. The trim removed 5 bases at V and 7 bases at J, leaving 9 bases unmatched. The DNA of the CDR3 is TGCAGCGTTTTCCCGGGACAGGAGGGTGGCTACACCTTC. Translation: CSVFPGQEGGYTF.

The rearrangement links TRBV6-5 to TRBJ1-2, with 7 bases matching TRBD1. CDR1 and CDR2 from the germline V gene are MNHEY and SVGAGI. The CDR3 length is 14 residues. Trimming removed 2 bases from V and 4 bases from J; junction bases left unmatched: 4. The CDR3 bases are TGTGCCAGCAGTTACGCTCCAGGGGGCTATGGCTACACCTTC. Its protein product is CASSYAPGGYGYTF.

V usage is TRBV9 and J usage is TRBJ2-7; D is perhaps TRBD2 (5 bases). The V gene lost 5 bases and the J gene lost 0 bases, with 12 bases spanning the gap. The CDR3 totals 14 residues. CDR1 and CDR2 (germline): SGDLS, YYNGEE. The chain's CDR3 is CASSKAVSSYEQYF. CDR3 coding DNA: TGTGCCAGCAGTAAAGCGGTAAGCTCCTACGAGCAGTACTTC.

This sequence joins TRBV7-2 and TRBJ1-4; tentative D call: TRBD1 (5 bases). CDR3 length: 14 residues. CDR1 and CDR2 from the germline V gene are SGHTA and FQGNSA. The V end was cut by 0 bases, the J end by 8 bases, with 10 bases between. The CDR3 region has the DNA TGTGCCAGCAGCTTAGCTGGGGCGGAGGAAAAACTGTTTTTT. As protein: CASSLAGAEEKLFF.

CDR3 amino acids: CAWYNPGGAGTQYF. In DNA form, the CDR3 reads TGTGCCTGGTATAATCCGGGGGGGGCAGGTACGCAGTATTTT. This rearrangement joins TRBV30 to TRBJ2-3, with 8 bases that match TRBD2. Germline CDR1 is GTSNPN and CDR2 is SVGIG (reference sequence). The length of the CDR3 is 14 residues. V dropped 5 bases and J dropped 8; count of bases not matched to a gene: 12.

The chain links TRBV5-4 to TRBJ2-5; possibly TRBD1 for D (6 bases). Germline V gene lookup returns CDR1 SGHNT and CDR2 YYREEE (reference sequence). Trimming removed 4 bases at V and 7 bases at J, with 23 bases between. This CDR3 is 16 amino acids long. The CDR3: CASSRLLDRSGGTQYF. The CDR3 nucleotides read TGTGCCAGCAGCCGTTTACTTGACAGGTCCGGCGGGACCCAGTACTTC.

This clone has just one count. The genes are TRBV19 and TRBJ2-7, with 8 bases identical to TRBD1. The CDR3 length is 15 residues. With V trimmed by 5 bases and J by 6 bases, 12 bases remained unmatched. Per germline, CDR1 LNHDA and CDR2 SQIVND (reference sequence). CDR3 coding DNA: TGTGCCAGTAGTTCCAGGACAGGGAGTTCGATCGAGCAGTACTTC. Translated: CASSSRTGSSIEQYF.

V is TRBV25-1 and J is TRBJ1-2; TRBD1 might be the D (6 bases). The CDR3 is made up of 13 amino acids. V dropped 4 bases and J dropped 4 bases, with 10 bases sitting between them. CDR1 MGHDK and CDR2 SYGVNS come from the germline V gene. Here the CDR3 DNA reads TGTGCCAGCAGTGGTGGACAGTTCTATGGCTACACCTTC. It yields the protein CASSGGQFYGYTF.

This chain links TRBV18 with TRBJ2-7, with 8 bases aligning to TRBD1. This CDR3 is built from 14 residues. V shed 3 bases and J 2 bases; nucleotides not matched to a gene: 3. Per the germline V gene, CDR1 is KGHSH and CDR2 is LQKENI. The CDR3 here is CASSPRDRPYEQYF. DNA of the CDR3: TGTGCCAGCTCACCCCGGGACAGGCCCTACGAGCAGTACTTC.